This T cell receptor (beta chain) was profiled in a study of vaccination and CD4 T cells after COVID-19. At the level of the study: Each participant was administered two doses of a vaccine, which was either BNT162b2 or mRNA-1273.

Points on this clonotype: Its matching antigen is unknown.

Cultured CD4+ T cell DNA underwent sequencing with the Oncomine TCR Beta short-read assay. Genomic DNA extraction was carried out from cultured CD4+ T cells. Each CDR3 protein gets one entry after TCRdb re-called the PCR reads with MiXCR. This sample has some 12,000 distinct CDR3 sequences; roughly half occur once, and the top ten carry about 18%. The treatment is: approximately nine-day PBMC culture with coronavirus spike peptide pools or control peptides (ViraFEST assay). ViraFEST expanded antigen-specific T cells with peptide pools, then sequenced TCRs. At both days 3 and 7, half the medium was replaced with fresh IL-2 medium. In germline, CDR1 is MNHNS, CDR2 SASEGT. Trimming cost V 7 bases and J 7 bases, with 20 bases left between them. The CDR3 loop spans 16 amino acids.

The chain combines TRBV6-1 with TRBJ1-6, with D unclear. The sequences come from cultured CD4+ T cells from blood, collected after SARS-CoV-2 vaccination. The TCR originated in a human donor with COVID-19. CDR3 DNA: TGTGCCAGCAAGAAGGGAGAGGACGTTTGGAATTCACCCCTCCACTTT. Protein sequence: CASKKGEDVWNSPLHF.